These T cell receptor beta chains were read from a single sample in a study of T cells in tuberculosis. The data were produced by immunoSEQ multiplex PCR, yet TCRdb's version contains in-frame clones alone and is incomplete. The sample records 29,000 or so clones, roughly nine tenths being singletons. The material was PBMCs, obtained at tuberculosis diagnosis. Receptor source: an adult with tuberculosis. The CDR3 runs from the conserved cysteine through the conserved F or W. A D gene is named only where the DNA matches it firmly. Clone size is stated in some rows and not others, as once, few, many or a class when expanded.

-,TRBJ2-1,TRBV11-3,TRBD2,TGTGCCAGCAGCTTAAATTCTCGACGAGGCCTAGCGGAATACAATGAGCAGTTCTTC,CASSLNSRRGLAEYNEQFF
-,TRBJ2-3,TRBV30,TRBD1,TGTGCCTGGAGAGAGGGGGCAAGGGGGGATACGCAGTATTTT,CAWREGARGDTQYF
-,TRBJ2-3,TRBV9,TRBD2,TGTGCCAGCAGCGAGAGGACTAGCTTGGGGGACGATACGCAGTATTTT,CASSERTSLGDDTQYF
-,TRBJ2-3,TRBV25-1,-,TGTGCCAGCAGCGCTACCGGGATCCTACGCGAAGATACGCAGTATTTT,CASSATGILREDTQYF
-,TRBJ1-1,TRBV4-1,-,TGCGCCAGCAGCCGAGGCCCGGGGGGGAACACTGAAGCTTTCTTT,CASSRGPGGNTEAFF
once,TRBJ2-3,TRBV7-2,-,TGTGCCAGCAGCTTAGACAGGGTTGGAGATACGCAGTATTTT,CASSLDRVGDTQYF
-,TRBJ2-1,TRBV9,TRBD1,TGTGCCAGCAGCGGGACAGGGGACTACAATGAGCAGTTCTTC,CASSGTGDYNEQFF
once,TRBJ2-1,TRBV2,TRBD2,TGTGCCAGCAGTGAAATGAGGGCTAGCGGGAGGAATGAGCAGTTCTTC,CASSEMRASGRNEQFF
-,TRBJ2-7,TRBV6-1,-,TGTGCCAGCAGTGAAGCCCGGGACATCCCCTACGAGCAGTACTTC,CASSEARDIPYEQYF
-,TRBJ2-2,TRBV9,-,TGTGCCAGCAGCGTAGCAGGGGCCGACACCGGGGAGCTGTTTTTT,CASSVAGADTGELFF
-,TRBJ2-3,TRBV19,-,TGTGCCAGTAACCGGGGGAGGGATACGCAGTATTTT,CASNRGRDTQYF
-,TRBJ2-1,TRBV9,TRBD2,TGTGCCAGCAGCCCTATTTGGTCGGGGGGAGTGCAGTTCTTC,CASSPIWSGGVQFF
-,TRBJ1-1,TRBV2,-,TGTGCCAGCAATGCAAACAGGGATTTAGGGGGCACTGAAGCTTTCTTT,CASNANRDLGGTEAFF
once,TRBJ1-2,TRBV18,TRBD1,TGTGCCAGCTCACCACTTAGGGACAGCGACTATGGCTACACCTTC,CASSPLRDSDYGYTF
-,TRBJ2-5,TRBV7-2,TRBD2,TGTGCCAGTACAATGCGGGGGGTCCAAGAGACCCAGTACTTC,CASTMRGVQETQYF
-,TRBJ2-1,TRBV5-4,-,TGTGCCAGCAGCTTGGTGTCCATCAATGAGCAGTTCTTC,CASSLVSINEQFF
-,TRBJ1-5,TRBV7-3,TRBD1,TGTGCCAGCAGCTCCCACAGGGGCTCTCGTGTGCCCCAGCATTTT,CASSSHRGSRVPQHF
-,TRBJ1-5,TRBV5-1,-,TGCGCCAGCAGCTTGGACGGACAGCCTAATCAGCCCCAGCATTTT,CASSLDGQPNQPQHF
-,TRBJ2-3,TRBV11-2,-,TGTGCCAGCAGCTTCTTTGGGCCGCGGACTAGCACAGATACGCAGTATTTT,CASSFFGPRTSTDTQYF
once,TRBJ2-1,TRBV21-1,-,TGTGCCAGCAGCAAGCCGGCTAGCGGCCTCTCCTACAATGAGCAGTTCTTC,CASSKPASGLSYNEQFF
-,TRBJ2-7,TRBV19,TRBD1,TGTGCCAGTAGTATCGGGGACAGGGGTAAACGGATGACACCCTACGAGCAGTACTTC,CASSIGDRGKRMTPYEQYF
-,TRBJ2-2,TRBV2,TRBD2,TGTGCCAGCAGTGATCGGGGGGTCGTCGGTGGGACCGGGGAGCTGTTTTTT,CASSDRGVVGGTGELFF
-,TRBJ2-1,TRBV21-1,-,TGTGCCAGCAGCAAAAAATCGGGAGGTGAGCAGTTCTTC,CASSKKSGGEQFF
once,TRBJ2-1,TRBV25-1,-,TGTGCCAGCAGCGGGACCGGTGGAGGGAGCTCCTACAATGAGCAGTTCTTC,CASSGTGGGSSYNEQFF
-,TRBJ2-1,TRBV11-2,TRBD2,TGTGCCAGCAGCTTGGGACTAGTGATCTACAATGAGCAGTTCTTC,CASSLGLVIYNEQFF
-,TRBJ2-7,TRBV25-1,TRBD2,TGTGCCAGCAGTGAACAGCGGGGGTACTACGAGCAGTACTTC,CASSEQRGYYEQYF
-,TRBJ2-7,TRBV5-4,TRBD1,TGTGCCAGCAGTCAGACAGGGGGCGGCCACGAGCAGTACTTC,CASSQTGGGHEQYF
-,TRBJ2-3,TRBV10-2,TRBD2,TGCGCCAGCAGCCCTTTGGGACTAGCGGGACCCCAAGATACGCAGTATTTT,CASSPLGLAGPQDTQYF
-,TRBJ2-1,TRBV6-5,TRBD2,TGTGCCAGCAGCCTAGCTAGCGGGAGGAATTATGAGCAGTTCTTC,CASSLASGRNYEQFF
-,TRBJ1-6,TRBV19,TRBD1,TGTGCCAGTAGCGGGGGACAGGGGTCTTCACCCCTCCACTTT,CASSGGQGSSPLHF
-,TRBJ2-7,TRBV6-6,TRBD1,TGTGCCAGCAGTGCCCGGGACAGTTCCTACGAGCAGTACTTC,CASSARDSSYEQYF
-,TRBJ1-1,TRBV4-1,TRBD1,TGCGCCAGCAGCCACGACAGGGTTACTGAAGCTTTCTTT,CASSHDRVTEAFF
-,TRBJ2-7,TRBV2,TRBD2,TGTGCCAGCAGGGCTAGCGGGGTTTACGAGCAGTACTTC,CASRASGVYEQYF
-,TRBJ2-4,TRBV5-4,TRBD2,TGTGCCAGCAGACCCCCCCGGACTAGCAGTCTCGCGGGAGCCAAAAACATTCAGTACTTC,CASRPPRTSSLAGAKNIQYF
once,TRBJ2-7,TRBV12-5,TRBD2,TGTGCTAGTGGTTTGGTACTCCCACTAGCGGGAGGGGGATACGAGCAGTACTTC,CASGLVLPLAGGGYEQYF
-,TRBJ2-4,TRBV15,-,TGTGCCACCAGCCCTCGGGTCAGGGGAGCCAAAAACATTCAGTACTTC,CATSPRVRGAKNIQYF
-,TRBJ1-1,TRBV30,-,TGTGCCTGGAGTCGGGACTCCGAAGCTTTCTTT,CAWSRDSEAFF
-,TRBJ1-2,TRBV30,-,TGTGCCTGGAGCCTGACCGCAGGGGTGGGCTACACCTTC,CAWSLTAGVGYTF
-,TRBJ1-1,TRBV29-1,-,TGCAGCGTCCACAAACAGAATGAAGCTTTCTTT,CSVHKQNEAFF
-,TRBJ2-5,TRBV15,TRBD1,TGTGCCACCAGCAGGGGACAGGGCGGTACGGAGACCCAGTACTTC,CATSRGQGGTETQYF
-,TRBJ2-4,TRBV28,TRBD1,TGTGCCAGCAGTTTCCCAGACAGGGGGCCGAGTCTAGCCAAAAACATTCAGTACTTC,CASSFPDRGPSLAKNIQYF
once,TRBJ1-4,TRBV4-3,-,TGCGCCAGCAGCCAAGATATGAGGTCGTCTAATGAAAAACTGTTTTTT,CASSQDMRSSNEKLFF
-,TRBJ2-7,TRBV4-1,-,TGCGCCAGCAGCCAAAGAGGGGGCTCCTACGAGCAGTACTTC,CASSQRGGSYEQYF
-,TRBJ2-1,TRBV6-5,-,TGTGCCAGCAGTCCCTGGGCGAACTCCTACAATGAGCAGTTCTTC,CASSPWANSYNEQFF
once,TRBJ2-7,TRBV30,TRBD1,TGTGCCTGGAGTGTACTCCGGGACAGGCGATCCTACGAGCAGTACTTC,CAWSVLRDRRSYEQYF
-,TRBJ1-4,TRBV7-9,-,TGTGCCAGCAGCTTAGCCATCTGGGAGGAAAAACTGTTTTTT,CASSLAIWEEKLFF
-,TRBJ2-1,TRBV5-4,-,TGTGCCAGCAGCCTGGGTCTGGAGCAGTTCTTC,CASSLGLEQFF
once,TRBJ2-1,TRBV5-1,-,TGCGCCAGCAGCTTGGAAGCGGCGGCCAGCTCCTACAATGAGCAGTTCTTC,CASSLEAAASSYNEQFF
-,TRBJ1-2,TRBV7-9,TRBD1,TGTGCCAGCAGCTCCGGGACAGGGGGTGCCTATGGCTACACCTTC,CASSSGTGGAYGYTF
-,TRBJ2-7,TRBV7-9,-,TGTGCCAGCAGCAGCTCAGGGAACTACGAGCAGTACTTC,CASSSSGNYEQYF